This passage covers 24 T cell receptor beta chains from one sample sequenced in a study of blood T cell repertoires in COVID-19. The protocol was immunoSEQ multiplex PCR, while the TCRdb copy is restricted to in-frame clones and leaves out a portion. The sample has 350,000 to 450,000 clones; around 86% are singletons. The sequencing sample was made of peripheral blood. The receptors were gathered from a human donor in a cohort sampled during active COVID-19.

This chain uses TRBV2 with TRBJ2-5; D perhaps matches TRBD2 (6 bases). Trimming removed 5 bases from V and 4 bases from J, with 11 bases in between. The CDR3 runs to 13 residues. Germline CDR1 and CDR2: SNHLY and FYNNEI. The CDR3 nucleotides read TGTGCCAGCAGTCAGGACGGGAGAGAGACCCAGTACTTC. As protein: CASSQDGRETQYF.

V and J are TRBV28 and TRBJ2-3; no clear D gene. CDR1 is MDHEN, CDR2 SYDVKM, per germline. Trimming stripped 3 bases from V and 2 bases from J, with 18 bases between. This CDR3 has 17 amino acids. Here the CDR3 reads CASSLFLAGLVTDTQYF. The DNA of the CDR3 is TGTGCCAGCAGTTTGTTCCTGGCAGGTTTGGTCACAGATACGCAGTATTTT.

In this sample, this clone turned up many times. The rearrangement links TRBV7-9 to TRBJ1-5; 9 bases agree with TRBD1. V was clipped by 6 bases and J by 3 bases; unmatched bases: 9. Germline-derived CDR1 and CDR2 are SEHNR and FQNEAQ (reference sequence). CDR3 size: 16 residues. The CDR3 DNA sequence: TGTGCCAGCAGGAAGCCGACAGGGGGAGACAATCAGCCCCAGCATTTT. It specifies CASRKPTGGDNQPQHF.

This clone occurred a few times. The chain carries TRBV9 and TRBJ2-1; 9 bases match TRBD2. The length of the CDR3 is 14 residues. Germline V gene sequence: CDR1 SGDLS, CDR2 YYNGEE. J was trimmed by 5 bases and V by 3 bases; bases with no gene match: 3. CDR3 sequence (DNA): TGTGCCAGCAGCGCAAGCGGGGGGAACAATGAGCAGTTCTTC. Translation gives CASSASGGNNEQFF.

The chain joins TRBV11-2 to TRBJ1-6; TRBD1 matches at 9 bases. The V gene end was trimmed by 4 bases and the J gene end by 3 bases; junction bases not matched to a gene: 7. The CDR3 has 17 amino acids. The germline gives CDR1 SGHAT, CDR2 FQNNGV. CDR3 nucleotide sequence: TGTGCCAGCAGCTCGATCCGGGACAGGGTCTATAATTCACCCCTCCACTTT. Translated, it gives CASSSIRDRVYNSPLHF.

The chain carries TRBV3-1 (or the pseudogene TRBV3-2) and TRBJ2-5; 7 bases line up with TRBD2. Unmatched junction bases numbered 12, after V lost 0 bases and J lost 5 bases. The CDR3 covers 17 residues. Germline loops: CDR1 LGHDT, CDR2 YNNKEL (reference sequence). As DNA, the CDR3 is TGTGCCAGCAGCCAAGATATGAGCGGGGCGCTTGGGGAGACCCAGTACTTC. Translated: CASSQDMSGALGETQYF.

This clone was observed a few times. This chain connects TRBV5-1 to TRBJ1-5; TRBD1 might be the D (5 bases). Germline V CDR1 and CDR2: SGHRS, YFSETQ. The CDR3 consists of 14 residues. The V end lost 4 bases, the J end lost 4 bases, and 12 bases lay between the germline ends. In nucleotides, the CDR3 is TGCGCCAGCAGCCCGGACGGGGGGAATCAGCCCCAGCATTTT. Its protein product is CASSPDGGNQPQHF.

The V and J genes are TRBV5-1 and TRBJ2-1; TRBD2 is a possible D gene (5 bases). The CDR3 is 13 residues long. The V gene's germline CDR1 is SGHRS and CDR2 YFSETQ. V was shortened by 0 bases and J by 9 bases, with 10 bases between the two germline ends. This CDR3 reads CASSLEASTEQFF. For the CDR3, the DNA is TGCGCCAGCAGCTTGGAGGCTAGCACTGAGCAGTTCTTC.

This clone was observed a single time. The rearrangement links TRBV11-2 to TRBJ1-2; no clear D. This CDR3 spans 14 amino acids. The germline V gene has CDR1 SGHAT and CDR2 FQNNGV. With 1 base removed from V and 2 bases from J, the gap between germline ends came to 8 bases. The CDR3 reads CASSLGSGNYGYTF. DNA of the CDR3: TGTGCCAGCAGCTTAGGTTCGGGGAACTATGGCTACACCTTC.

The genes are TRBV18 and TRBJ2-7, with D unresolved. Germline V gives CDR1 KGHSH, CDR2 LQKENI. The CDR3 is 13 residues long. V was shortened by 3 bases and J by 6 bases, with 12 bases between the two germline ends. Here the CDR3 DNA reads TGTGCCAGCTCACCCCGGCAGGAAAGCGAGCAGTACTTC. Translation: CASSPRQESEQYF.

The chain has TRBV5-4 and TRBJ2-3; D not resolved. The CDR3 has 14 amino acids. Germline assignment: CDR1 SGHNT and CDR2 YYREEE (reference sequence). V lost 4 bases and J 2 bases, leaving 11 bases between the germline ends. CDR3 protein: CASSLESTTDTQYF. CDR3 nucleotides: TGTGCCAGCAGCCTAGAGTCCACCACAGATACGCAGTATTTT.

The chain combines TRBV21-1 with TRBJ1-6; TRBD1 reflects the table's D call only, with no check against the DNA. TRBV21-1 is listed as a pseudogene. The length of the CDR3 is 17 residues. The CDR3 reads CASSKDPLYQGNSPLHF. CDR3 DNA sequence: TGTGCCAGCAGCAAAGACCCATTGTACCAGGGCAATTCACCCCTCCACTTT.

This clone was counted once. The chain employs TRBV6-1 and TRBJ1-6; D may be TRBD1 (5 bases). Trimming cost V 2 bases and J 6 bases, with 11 bases left between them. The V gene's germline CDR1 is MNHNS and CDR2 SASEGT. CDR3 length: 15 amino acids. The CDR3 nucleotides are TGTGCCAGCAGTGAATCCTCAGGGCTTAATTCACCCCTCCACTTT. This sequence encodes CASSESSGLNSPLHF.

The chain recombines TRBV5-1 with TRBJ2-1, with TRBD2 identical over 9 bases. The CDR3 consists of 20 residues. J was trimmed by 5 bases and V by 2 bases; bases with no gene match: 20. Germline CDR1 reads SGHRS; CDR2 reads YFSETQ. This CDR3 reads CASSFRVGPLGTSSNNEQFF. The CDR3 DNA follows: TGCGCCAGCAGCTTTCGTGTAGGGCCCTTAGGGACTAGCAGTAACAATGAGCAGTTCTTC.

The genes are TRBV7-9 and TRBJ1-6; D uncertain. Trimming removed 5 bases at V and 0 bases at J, with 8 bases between. The CDR3 is made up of 15 amino acids. Looked up from germline, CDR1 is SEHNR and CDR2 is FQNEAQ (reference sequence). The CDR3: CASSPTISYNSPLHF. The CDR3 coding sequence is TGTGCCAGCAGCCCGACTATCTCCTATAATTCACCCCTCCACTTT.

The chain recombines TRBV30 with TRBJ2-3; TRBD1 might be the D (5 bases). The CDR3 sequence is 15 residues long. V lost 0 bases and J 0 bases, leaving 10 bases between the germline ends. The germline gives CDR1 GTSNPN, CDR2 SVGIG (reference sequence). CDR3 coding DNA: TGTGCCTGGAGTGTAGAACAGGTTAGCACAGATACGCAGTATTTT. It encodes CAWSVEQVSTDTQYF.

The chain uses TRBV6-2 or TRBV6-3 and TRBJ2-7, with no clear D. V was shortened by 6 bases and J by 2 bases, with 8 bases between the two germline ends. The CDR3 extends over 12 amino acids. Germline CDR1 MNHEY, CDR2 SVGEGT. The CDR3 sequence: CASSQTTYEQYF. CDR3 in DNA: TGTGCCAGCAGCCAGACAACCTACGAGCAGTACTTC.

The chain uses TRBV5-1 and TRBJ2-1; 7 bases agree with TRBD2. From germline, CDR1 is SGHRS and CDR2 YFSETQ. Unmatched junction bases numbered 9, after V lost 8 bases and J lost 4 bases. The CDR3 covers 14 residues. The CDR3 protein is CARTKRDPYNEQFF. Here the CDR3 DNA reads TGCGCCAGGACCAAGCGGGACCCTTACAATGAGCAGTTCTTC.

The V gene is TRBV5-1, the J gene TRBJ2-3; D is possibly TRBD1 (5 bases). Germline V gene lookup returns CDR1 SGHRS and CDR2 YFSETQ. This CDR3 has 15 residues. Trimming pared 5 bases from V and 6 bases from J, leaving 19 bases between. The CDR3 region has the DNA TGCGCCAGCAGACCCGCCTCGTCGGCAGGGGATACGCAGTATTTT. Its protein is CASRPASSAGDTQYF. Looking up the rest from reference TRBV5-1 and TRBJ2-3 gives the full variable domain: KAGVTQTPRYLIKTRGQQVTLSCSPISGHRSVSWYQQTPGQGLQFLFEYFSETQRNKGNFPGRFSGRQFSNSRSEMNVSTLELGDSALYLCASRPASSAGDTQYFGPGTRLTVL.

The chain combines TRBV6-5 with TRBJ1-5, with a weak D call TRBD1 (6 bases). Trimming left V 8 bases short and J 2 bases short, with 10 bases between. Germline V gene sequence: CDR1 MNHEY, CDR2 SVGAGI. The CDR3 has 13 amino acids. The CDR3 loop is CASSGQRNQPQHF. The CDR3 DNA reads as TGTGCCAGCTCCGGACAGCGCAATCAGCCCCAGCATTTT.

The V gene is TRBV25-1, the J gene TRBJ1-1; D perhaps matches TRBD1 (6 bases). The length of the CDR3 is 14 residues. The V end lost 8 bases, the J end lost 1 base, and 14 bases lay between the germline ends. CDR1 MGHDK and CDR2 SYGVNS come from the germline V gene. Written as DNA, the CDR3 is TGTGCCAGCGTTGGGGGCCGACAGAACACTGAAGCTTTCTTT. Encoded protein: CASVGGRQNTEAFF.

The rearrangement uses TRBV6-5 and TRBJ2-7, with D perhaps TRBD2 (6 bases). Per germline, CDR1 MNHEY and CDR2 SVGAGI. The CDR3 sequence is 14 residues long. Trimming removed 7 bases from V and 8 bases from J, with 21 bases in between. As DNA, the CDR3 is TGTGCCAGCATTCCGTTGCGGGACGCCGGAAAGCAGTACTTC. Protein product: CASIPLRDAGKQYF.

CDR3 nucleotide sequence: TGTGCCATCAGTGCGCAGGGACAGGGGGCTCGGACTGAAGCTTTCTTT. Translating gives CAISAQGQGARTEAFF. V usage is TRBV10-3 and J usage is TRBJ1-1; 12 nucleotides line up with TRBD1. The junction had 8 bases not matched to a gene; V was cut back by 4 bases and J by 5 bases. Germline CDR1 ENHRY, CDR2 SYGVKD. The CDR3 covers 16 residues.

This rearrangement joins TRBV29-1 to TRBJ2-7; D is perhaps TRBD1 (5 bases). The V and J ends lost 6 bases and 10 bases respectively, with 16 bases between them. Germline CDR1 is SQVTM and CDR2 is ANQGSEA. CDR3 length: 11 amino acids. The CDR3 region is CSVSRGPRQYF. Here the CDR3 DNA reads TGCAGCGTATCTAGGGGCCCGCGCCAGTACTTC.